These T cell receptor beta chains were read from a single sample in a study of T cell responses to AZD1222 COVID-19 vaccine. Repertoires were generated with immunoSEQ multiplex PCR, while TCRdb's copy carries only in-frame clones and drops some. There are 150,000 to 160,000 clones in the sample; approximately 90% occur only once, and approximately 7.2% lies in the top ten. The material was peripheral blood, obtained after recovery from COVID-19. These receptors were collected from an adult who had recovered from COVID-19. The CDR3 runs from the conserved cysteine through the conserved F or W. Fields, in order: V gene, clone size, D gene, J gene, CDR3 protein, CDR3 DNA. The D gene is left open where the match is weak. The size field is filled for only some rows; it gives once, few, many or a size class.

TRBV29-1	.	.	TRBJ2-3	CSVESGIDTQYF	TGCAGCGTTGAATCGGGGATCGATACGCAGTATTTT
TRBV7-9	.	.	TRBJ2-7	CASSHPLQVSFYEQYF	TGTGCCAGCAGCCACCCATTACAGGTATCTTTTTACGAGCAGTACTTC
TRBV2	.	.	TRBJ1-3	CASRGDLSGNTIYF	TGTGCCAGCAGAGGGGACCTCTCTGGAAACACCATATATTTT
TRBV28	.	.	TRBJ1-5	CASSLDGGWSNQPQHF	TGTGCCAGCAGTTTAGATGGAGGGTGGAGCAATCAGCCCCAGCATTTT
TRBV6-5	.	.	TRBJ1-6	CASSKQGSNSPLHF	TGTGCCAGCAGCAAACAGGGTTCTAATTCACCCCTCCACTTT
TRBV6-1	few	.	TRBJ2-7	CASSENRFYEQYF	TGTGCCAGCAGTGAGAACAGATTCTACGAGCAGTACTTC
TRBV19	.	.	TRBJ1-2	CATTRPGQGEDYTF	TGTGCCACTACGCGACCCGGGCAGGGCGAAGACTACACCTTC
TRBV27	.	.	TRBJ2-3	CASSLKGATQYF	TGTGCCAGCTCCCTGAAAGGGGCCACGCAGTATTTT
TRBV5-1	.	.	TRBJ1-1	CASSLGGEGEAFF	TGCGCCAGCAGCTTGGGGGGAGAGGGTGAAGCTTTCTTT
TRBV5-1	.	TRBD2	TRBJ2-5	CASSSGLAGEGETQYF	TGCGCCAGCAGCTCGGGACTAGCGGGAGAGGGAGAGACCCAGTACTTC
TRBV7-6	.	TRBD2	TRBJ2-2	CASSPTGLADTGELFF	TGTGCCAGCAGCCCGACGGGACTAGCGGACACCGGGGAGCTGTTTTTT
TRBV2	once	TRBD1	TRBJ1-5	CASSGGTGSNQPQHF	TGTGCCAGCAGTGGGGGGACAGGCTCCAATCAGCCCCAGCATTTT
TRBV10-3	.	.	TRBJ2-7	CAITPRRDSYERYF	TGTGCCATCACCCCGCGGAGGGACTCCTACGAGCGGTACTTC
TRBV4-3	.	.	TRBJ2-3	CASSRGLASDTQYF	TGCGCCAGCAGCCGGGGGCTAGCCTCAGATACGCAGTATTTT
TRBV21-1	.	.	TRBJ1-5	CASSKGQLQRNQPQHF	TGTGCCAGCAGCAAAGGTCAGCTACAAAGAAATCAGCCCCAGCATTTT
TRBV2	.	TRBD1	TRBJ1-3	CASSESGQGSGNTIYF	TGTGCCAGCAGTGAATCGGGACAGGGATCTGGAAACACCATATATTTT
TRBV14	.	.	TRBJ2-6	CASSPPQLPGANVLTF	TGTGCCAGCAGCCCACCTCAGCTTCCTGGGGCCAACGTCCTGACTTTC
TRBV2	.	.	TRBJ2-2	CASSEDRTNTGELFF	TGTGCCAGCAGTGAGGACCGCACAAACACCGGGGAGCTGTTTTTT
TRBV9	once	.	TRBJ2-3	CASSALEGQIDDTQYF	TGTGCCAGCAGCGCCCTCGAAGGCCAGATAGACGATACGCAGTATTTT
TRBV28	.	TRBD2	TRBJ2-1	CASSPGTTNEQFF	TGTGCCAGCAGTCCCGGGACTACAAATGAGCAGTTCTTC
TRBV6-5	.	TRBD1	TRBJ1-6	CASSSLARDRNSPLHF	TGTGCCAGCAGTTCACTGGCGAGGGACAGAAATTCACCCCTCCACTTT
TRBV19	.	TRBD1	TRBJ1-1	CASSWGQGITEAFF	TGTGCCAGTAGTTGGGGACAGGGAATTACTGAAGCTTTCTTT
TRBV9	.	.	TRBJ2-1	CASGDYNEQFF	TGTGCCAGCGGGGATTACAATGAGCAGTTCTTC
TRBV5-4	.	.	TRBJ1-5	CASSLGGGKQPQHF	TGTGCCAGCAGCTTGGGAGGGGGGAAACAGCCCCAGCATTTT
TRBV6-5	.	.	TRBJ2-5	CAERGVMMTQYF	TGTGCCGAAAGGGGTGTGATGATGACCCAGTACTTC
TRBV6-2/TRBV6-3	.	.	TRBJ1-5	CASSSGYSNQPQHF	TGTGCCAGCAGTTCAGGGTATAGCAATCAGCCCCAGCATTTT
TRBV28	.	.	TRBJ1-2	CASSLAGAGGYTF	TGTGCCAGCAGTTTAGCTGGGGCAGGTGGCTACACCTTC
TRBV3-1/TRBV3-2	.	TRBD1	TRBJ1-1	CASSQLTGYTEAFF	TGTGCCAGCAGCCAACTGACAGGGTACACTGAAGCTTTCTTT
TRBV7-9	.	.	TRBJ2-1	CASSGYNEQFF	TGTGCCAGCAGCGGCTACAATGAGCAGTTCTTC
TRBV15	.	.	TRBJ2-1	CATSRRGGYNEQFF	TGTGCCACCAGCAGGAGAGGTGGTTACAATGAGCAGTTCTTC
TRBV27	.	TRBD2	TRBJ2-2	CASSMGLARTGELFF	TGTGCCAGCAGTATGGGACTAGCGAGAACCGGGGAGCTGTTTTTT
TRBV13	few	TRBD1	TRBJ1-3	CASSLGTGFSGNTIYF	TGTGCCAGCAGCTTAGGGACAGGGTTCTCTGGAAACACCATATATTTT
TRBV29-1	.	.	TRBJ2-5	CSVEWQGPLETQYF	TGCAGCGTTGAATGGCAGGGACCCCTGGAGACCCAGTACTTC
TRBV6-6	.	.	TRBJ2-1	CASSLQGTSYNEQFF	TGTGCCAGCAGCCTACAGGGCACTTCCTACAATGAGCAGTTCTTC
TRBV27	.	.	TRBJ2-1	CASSSRGTFGYEQFF	TGTGCCAGCAGTTCACGAGGAACCTTCGGGTATGAGCAGTTCTTC
TRBV5-1	.	TRBD1	TRBJ2-3	CASSLGTGGKDTQYF	TGCGCCAGCAGCTTGGGGACAGGGGGCAAAGATACGCAGTATTTT
TRBV6-6	.	.	TRBJ1-5	CASSYGTVDQPQHF	TGTGCCAGCAGTTACGGAACAGTGGATCAGCCCCAGCATTTT
TRBV19	.	.	TRBJ1-4	CASQGLATNEKLFF	TGTGCCAGTCAGGGACTGGCAACTAATGAAAAACTGTTTTTT
TRBV7-6	.	.	TRBJ2-7	CASSLGTTYEQYF	TGTGCCAGCAGCTTAGGGACCACCTACGAGCAGTACTTC
TRBV28	.	.	TRBJ2-5	CASSPRTADETQYF	TGTGCCAGCAGTCCGAGGACAGCCGACGAGACCCAGTACTTC
TRBV12-3/TRBV12-4	.	.	TRBJ2-2	CASSLLGTGELFF	TGTGCCAGCAGTCTCCTGGGGACCGGGGAGCTGTTTTTT
TRBV4-3	.	TRBD1	TRBJ2-7	CASSPRTGAIEQYF	TGCGCCAGCAGCCCCAGGACAGGGGCTATCGAGCAGTACTTC
TRBV2	.	TRBD2	TRBJ2-1	CASTREAFGEQFF	TGTGCCAGCACGCGGGAGGCCTTTGGAGAGCAGTTCTTC
TRBV4-3	.	.	TRBJ1-3	CASSQGTASGNTIYF	TGCGCCAGCAGCCAAGGGACAGCCTCTGGAAACACCATATATTTT
TRBV3-1/TRBV3-2	.	.	TRBJ2-7	CASSHVGEQYF	TGTGCCAGCAGCCATGTAGGCGAGCAGTACTTC
TRBV7-2	.	.	TRBJ2-3	CASSFSQRTDTQYF	TGTGCCAGCAGCTTCTCTCAGCGCACAGATACGCAGTATTTT
TRBV19	.	.	TRBJ2-6	CASTGKGISGANVLTF	TGTGCCAGTACGGGGAAGGGTATCTCTGGGGCCAACGTCCTGACTTTC
TRBV5-6	.	TRBD1	TRBJ1-1	CASSLGLGAGGNTEAFF	TGTGCCAGCAGCTTGGGTCTCGGGGCAGGGGGGAACACTGAAGCTTTCTTT